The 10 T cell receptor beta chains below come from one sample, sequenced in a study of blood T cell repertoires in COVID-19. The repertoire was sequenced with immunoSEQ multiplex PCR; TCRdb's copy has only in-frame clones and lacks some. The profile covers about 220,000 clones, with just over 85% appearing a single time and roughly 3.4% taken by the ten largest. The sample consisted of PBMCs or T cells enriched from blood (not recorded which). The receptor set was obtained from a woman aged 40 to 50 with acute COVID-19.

The CDR3 DNA reads TGTGCCAGCAGTTCGCACAGGGCCCCAGGTGGTTCACCCCTCCACTTT. It codes for CASSSHRAPGGSPLHF. The chain joins TRBV27 to TRBJ1-6, with D perhaps TRBD1 (6 bases). CDR1 and CDR2 (germline): MNHEY, SMNVEV (reference sequence). V lost 4 bases to trimming and J lost 9 bases, with 19 bases between them. CDR3 length: 16 residues.

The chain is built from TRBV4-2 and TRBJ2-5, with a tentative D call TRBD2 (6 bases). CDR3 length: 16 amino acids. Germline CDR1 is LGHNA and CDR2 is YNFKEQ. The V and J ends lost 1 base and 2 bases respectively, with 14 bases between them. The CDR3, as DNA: TGTGCCAGCAGCCAAGTGTCGGGGGTAAAACAAGAGACCCAGTACTTC. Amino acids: CASSQVSGVKQETQYF.

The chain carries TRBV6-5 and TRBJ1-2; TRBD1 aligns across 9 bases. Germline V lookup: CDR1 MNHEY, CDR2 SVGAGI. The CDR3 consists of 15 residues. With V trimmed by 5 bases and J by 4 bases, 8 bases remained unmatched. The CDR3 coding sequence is TGTGCCAGCAGTCAATGGACAGGGGAATCCTATGGCTACACCTTC. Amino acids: CASSQWTGESYGYTF.

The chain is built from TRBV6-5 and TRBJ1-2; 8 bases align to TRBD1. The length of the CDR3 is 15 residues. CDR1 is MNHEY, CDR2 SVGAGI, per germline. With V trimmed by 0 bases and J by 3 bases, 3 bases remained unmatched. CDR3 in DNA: TGTGCCAGCAGTTACTCAATACAGGGGGACTATGGCTACACCTTC. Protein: CASSYSIQGDYGYTF.

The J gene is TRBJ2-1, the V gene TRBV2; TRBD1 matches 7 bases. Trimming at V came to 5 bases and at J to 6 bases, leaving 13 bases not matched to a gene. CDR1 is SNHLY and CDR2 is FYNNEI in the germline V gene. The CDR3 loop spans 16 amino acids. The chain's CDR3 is CASSHPRAGGSNEQFF. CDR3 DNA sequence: TGTGCCAGCAGTCACCCGAGGGCAGGGGGTAGCAATGAGCAGTTCTTC.

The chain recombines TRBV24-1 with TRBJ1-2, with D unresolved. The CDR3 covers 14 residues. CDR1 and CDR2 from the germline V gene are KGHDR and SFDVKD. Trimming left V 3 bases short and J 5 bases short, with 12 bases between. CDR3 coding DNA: TGTGCCACCAGTGATGCGGAGGGAATATATGGCTACACCTTC. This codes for CATSDAEGIYGYTF.

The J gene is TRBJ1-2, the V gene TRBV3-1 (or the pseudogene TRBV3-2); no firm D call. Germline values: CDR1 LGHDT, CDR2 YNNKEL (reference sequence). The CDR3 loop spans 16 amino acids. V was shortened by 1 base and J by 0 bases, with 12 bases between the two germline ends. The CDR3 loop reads CASSQGAGRANYGYTF. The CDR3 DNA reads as TGTGCCAGCAGCCAAGGAGCAGGCCGTGCTAACTATGGCTACACCTTC.

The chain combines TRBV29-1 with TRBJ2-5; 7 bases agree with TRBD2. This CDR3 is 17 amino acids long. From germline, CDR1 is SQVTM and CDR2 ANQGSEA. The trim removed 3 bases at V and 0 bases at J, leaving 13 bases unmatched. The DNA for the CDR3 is TGCAGCGTTGACAGGTCGATGGCGGGGGTGTACCAAGAGACCCAGTACTTC. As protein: CSVDRSMAGVYQETQYF.

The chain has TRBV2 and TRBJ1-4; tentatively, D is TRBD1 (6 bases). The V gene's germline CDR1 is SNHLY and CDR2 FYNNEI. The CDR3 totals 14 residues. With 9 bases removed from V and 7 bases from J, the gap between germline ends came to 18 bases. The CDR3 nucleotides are TGTGCCAGTAATTTAGGGACAAGTGGTGAAAAACTGTTTTTT. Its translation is CASNLGTSGEKLFF.

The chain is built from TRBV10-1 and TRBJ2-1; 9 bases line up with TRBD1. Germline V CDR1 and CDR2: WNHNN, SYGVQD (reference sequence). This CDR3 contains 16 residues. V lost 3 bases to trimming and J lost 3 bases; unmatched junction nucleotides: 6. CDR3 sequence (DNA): TGCGCCAGCAGTGACCCCAAGACAGGGGGCTACAATGAGCAGTTCTTC. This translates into CASSDPKTGGYNEQFF.